These 32 T cell receptor beta chains were all obtained from the same sample, sequenced in a study of cytomegalovirus exposure and HLA in healthy donors. In the PCR, 60 Vbeta and 13 Jbeta primers were used. Repertoires were generated with immunoSEQ multiplex PCR, while TCRdb's copy carries only in-frame clones and drops some. This sample yields some 120,000 clones, of which 65% to 90% are seen a single time; about 10% belongs to the top ten. The sample taken for sequencing was PBMCs. The receptors derive from a male donor in good health and CMV-seropositive.

This sequence joins TRBV5-6 and TRBJ1-2; 9 bases match TRBD1. CDR1 and CDR2 from the germline V gene are SGHDT and YYEEEE. The CDR3 covers 15 residues. Losses at the gene ends were 2 bases for V and 4 bases for J; bases not matched to a gene: 6. CDR3 nucleotides: TGTGCCAGCAGCTTCGGGACAGGGAGGGGCTATGGCTACACCTTC. Residues: CASSFGTGRGYGYTF.

The chain recombines TRBV2 with TRBJ1-3, with TRBD1 matching 9 bases. The CDR3 runs 17 residues. The ends lost 4 bases at V and 4 bases at J; junction bases unmatched: 11. Germline V lookup: CDR1 SNHLY, CDR2 FYNNEI. The CDR3 sequence: CASSAPGQGGIGNTIYF. The CDR3 nucleotides are TGTGCCAGCAGTGCCCCGGGACAGGGAGGCATCGGAAACACCATATATTTT.

The CDR3 loop reads CASSLSGGGATGELFF. The CDR3 coding sequence is TGTGCCAGCAGTTTGTCGGGCGGGGGGGCCACCGGGGAGCTGTTTTTT. V usage is TRBV28 and J usage is TRBJ2-2; 9 positions agree with TRBD2. V shed 3 bases, J shed 4 bases, and the junction held 6 bases outside the gene matches. Germline V gives CDR1 MDHEN, CDR2 SYDVKM. The CDR3 extends over 16 amino acids. Supplemented by reference TRBV28 and TRBJ2-2, the full variable domain reads DVKVTQSSRYLVKRTGEKVFLECVQDMDHENMFWYRQDPGLGLRLIYFSYDVKMKEKGDIPEGYSVSREKKERFSLILESASTNQTSMYLCASSLSGGGATGELFFGEGSRLTVL.

This clone was seen only a few times. The gene calls are TRBV18 and TRBJ2-3; D is uncertain. V was trimmed by 6 bases and J by 0 bases, leaving 16 bases between them. This CDR3 contains 16 residues. CDR1 and CDR2 from the germline V gene are KGHSH and LQKENI. The CDR3 loop reads CASSAGWVASTDTQYF. CDR3 nucleotides: TGTGCCAGCTCCGCCGGGTGGGTCGCTAGCACAGATACGCAGTATTTT.

The gene calls are TRBV5-5 and TRBJ2-7, with D possibly being TRBD1 (7 bases). The germline CDR1 and CDR2 sequences are SGHKS and YYEKEE (reference sequence). V lost 2 bases, J lost 7 bases, and 16 bases lay in between. The CDR3 spans 14 residues. The CDR3 spells CASSFITGDSEQYF. The CDR3 coding sequence is TGTGCCAGCAGCTTTATAACAGGGGACTCGGAGCAGTACTTC.

This clone was counted a few times. This rearrangement joins TRBV7-9 to TRBJ2-5, with no clear D. The CDR3 totals 11 residues. Trimming took off 5 bases at V and 5 bases at J, with 6 bases between the two ends. CDR1 is SEHNR, CDR2 FQNEAQ, per germline (reference sequence). The CDR3 loop is CASSPFETQYF. In DNA, the CDR3 is TGTGCCAGCAGCCCTTTTGAGACCCAGTACTTC.

J is TRBJ1-2 and V is TRBV9; D unclear. The germline V gene has CDR1 SGDLS and CDR2 YYNGEE. The ends were cut back, 0 bases at V and 8 bases at J, with 17 bases in the middle. The CDR3 sequence is 15 residues long. The CDR3 is CASSVDEFSLIGYTF. DNA of the CDR3: TGTGCCAGCAGCGTAGATGAATTTTCACTAATAGGCTACACCTTC.

The rearrangement uses TRBV6-5 and TRBJ1-6; a weak D match, TRBD1 (5 bases). CDR3 length: 14 residues. V lost 5 bases and J lost 3, with 8 bases in between. The V gene's germline CDR1 is MNHEY and CDR2 SVGAGI. Written as DNA, the CDR3 is TGTGCCAGCAGTCCAGGGATCTATAATTCACCCCTCCACTTT. It specifies CASSPGIYNSPLHF.

The rearrangement joins TRBV6-4 to TRBJ2-3; 11 bases line up with TRBD1. The germline CDR1 and CDR2 sequences are MRHNA and SNTAGT. The CDR3 length is 14 residues. After removal of 3 bases from V and 4 bases from J, the junction contained 0 bases not matched to a gene. CDR3 nucleotides: TGTGCCAGCAGTGAGGGACAGGGGGCAGATACGCAGTATTTT. This sequence encodes CASSEGQGADTQYF.

This sequence joins TRBV28 and TRBJ1-2; D is unresolved. V was trimmed by 5 bases and J by 2 bases, leaving 6 bases between them. The CDR3 consists of 12 residues. The germline gives CDR1 MDHEN, CDR2 SYDVKM. CDR3 nucleotides: TGTGCCAGCAGTCAGTACAACTATGGCTACACCTTC. It translates to CASSQYNYGYTF.

The V gene is TRBV5-1, the J gene TRBJ1-5, with D uncertain. The CDR3 totals 13 residues. The germline gives CDR1 SGHRS, CDR2 YFSETQ. The V gene lost 5 bases and the J gene lost 5 bases, with 11 bases spanning the gap. CDR3 sequence (DNA): TGCGCCAGCAGGTCTTCCGGGGATCAGCCCCAGCATTTT. Translated, it gives CASRSSGDQPQHF.

The rearrangement joins TRBV29-1 to TRBJ2-7; a possible D gene is TRBD1 (5 bases). With 6 bases removed from V and 0 bases from J, the gap between germline ends came to 9 bases. This CDR3 spans 12 amino acids. Germline V gene lookup returns CDR1 SQVTM and CDR2 ANQGSEA. The CDR3 DNA is TGCAGCGTCCAGGGTAGCTCCTACGAGCAGTACTTC. This encodes CSVQGSSYEQYF.

The chain couples TRBV4-3 to TRBJ2-7; 8 nucleotides match TRBD1. With V trimmed by 1 base and J by 2 bases, 4 bases remained unmatched. The germline V gene encodes CDR1 LGHNA and CDR2 YSLEER. The CDR3 runs 15 residues. CDR3 loop: CASSQVRDRPYEQYF. The CDR3 nucleotides read TGCGCCAGCAGCCAAGTTCGGGACAGGCCCTACGAGCAGTACTTC.

The rearrangement joins TRBV28 to TRBJ2-7, with TRBD2 matching 8 bases. With V trimmed by 7 bases and J by 0 bases, 11 bases remained unmatched. Germline CDR1 and CDR2: MDHEN and SYDVKM. CDR3 size: 16 residues. The CDR3 DNA follows: TGTGCCAGCACTCCCGGGGGGGGAGGGCCCTCCTACGAGCAGTACTTC. It encodes CASTPGGGGPSYEQYF.

V usage is TRBV2 and J usage is TRBJ1-6, with D perhaps TRBD1 (5 bases). Germline V gene lookup returns CDR1 SNHLY and CDR2 FYNNEI. The V end was cut by 8 bases, the J end by 14 bases, with 25 bases between. There are 15 residues in the CDR3. The CDR3 coding sequence is TGTGCCAGCTCCCTTTCGGGAGGGGACCACCCATCCCTCCACTTT. Translating gives CASSLSGGDHPSLHF. Together with reference TRBV2 and TRBJ1-6, the CDR3 gives the full variable domain: EPEVTQTPSHQVTQMGQEVILRCVPISNHLYFYWYRQILGQKVEFLVSFYNNEISEKSEIFDDQFSVERPDGSNFTLKIRSTKLEDSAMYFCASSLSGGDHPSLHFGNGTRLTVT.

V gene TRBV27 combines with J gene TRBJ2-3; possibly TRBD1 for D (5 bases). Deletions cut 5 bases from V and 0 bases from J, with 9 bases between. This CDR3 comprises 14 residues. The germline CDR1 and CDR2 sequences are MNHEY and SMNVEV (reference sequence). CDR3 loop: CASSPRVSTDTQYF. CDR3 in DNA: TGTGCCAGCAGTCCCAGGGTGAGCACAGATACGCAGTATTTT.

The chain combines TRBV27 with TRBJ2-5; 11 positions match TRBD2. The end of the DNA aligns better with TRBJ2-7, so the J call may be wrong. Germline lookup yields CDR1 MNHEY and CDR2 SMNVEV (reference sequence). The CDR3 covers 15 residues. The CDR3 region is CASSSLTSGSDEQYF. CDR3 DNA sequence: TGTGCCAGCAGTTCACTTACTAGCGGGAGCGACGAGCAGTACTTC.

V gene TRBV19 combines with J gene TRBJ1-1, with D perhaps matching TRBD1 (5 bases). The CDR3 runs to 12 residues. Germline CDR1 reads LNHDA; CDR2 reads SQIVND (reference sequence). Trimming shortened V by 5 bases and J by 3 bases, and 7 bases separated the two germline ends. CDR3 bases: TGTGCCAGTAGTCCAGGGTACACTGAAGCTTTCTTT. As protein: CASSPGYTEAFF.

This CDR3 reads CASSLDRIYEQYF. CDR3 in DNA: TGTGCCAGCAGCTTGGACAGAATATACGAGCAGTACTTC. The rearrangement joins TRBV11-2 to TRBJ2-5, with D maybe TRBD1 (6 bases). The DNA end favors TRBJ2-7, so the J call may be wrong. Per the germline V gene, CDR1 is SGHAT and CDR2 is FQNNGV. The CDR3 extends over 13 amino acids.

V gene TRBV9 combines with J gene TRBJ2-3, with D perhaps TRBD2 (6 bases). The germline V gene has CDR1 SGDLS and CDR2 YYNGEE. The CDR3 runs to 16 residues. The V end lost 3 bases, the J end lost 0 bases, and 14 bases lay between the germline ends. CDR3 amino acids: CASSAHSGTSTDTQYF. The DNA of the CDR3 is TGTGCCAGCAGCGCCCATAGCGGCACTAGCACAGATACGCAGTATTTT.

The rearrangement joins TRBV18 to TRBJ1-3; TRBD1 matches at 7 bases. CDR1 KGHSH and CDR2 LQKENI come from the germline V gene. The CDR3 totals 16 residues. After removal of 6 bases from V and 2 bases from J, the junction contained 10 bases not matched to a gene. This CDR3 reads CASSRLDRDPGNTIYF. Here the CDR3 DNA reads TGTGCCAGCTCGCGACTCGACAGGGACCCTGGAAACACCATATATTTT.

J is TRBJ2-1 and V is TRBV13; maybe TRBD2 (6 bases). Germline V gene lookup returns CDR1 PRHDT and CDR2 FYEKMQ (reference sequence). The CDR3 spans 15 residues. The germline V and J ends were trimmed by 4 bases and 0 bases, with 10 bases remaining between them. The CDR3 nucleotides read TGTGCCAGCAGCTCCCCTAGCGACTCCTACAATGAGCAGTTCTTC. This sequence encodes CASSSPSDSYNEQFF.

The gene calls are TRBV4-2 and TRBJ2-7; 12 bases are a match to TRBD2. V trimming: 0 bases; J trimming: 5 bases; junction bases outside the gene matches: 5. The length of the CDR3 is 16 residues. The germline V gene encodes CDR1 LGHNA and CDR2 YNFKEQ. In DNA, the CDR3 is TGTGCCAGCAGCCAAGAAAGGCTAGCGGGAGGGCACGAGCAGTACTTC. It translates to CASSQERLAGGHEQYF.

The chain joins TRBV2 to TRBJ2-1, with TRBD2 identical over 12 bases. Germline trimming cut 7 bases from V and 7 bases from J; bases unmatched to any gene: 5. Germline assignment: CDR1 SNHLY and CDR2 FYNNEI. This CDR3 has 14 residues. In nucleotides, the CDR3 is TGTGCCAGCACGACTAGCGGGAGAAGAAATGAGCAGTTCTTC. Encoded protein: CASTTSGRRNEQFF.

The V and J genes are TRBV11-3 and TRBJ2-1; a possible D gene is TRBD1 (6 bases). The length of the CDR3 is 15 residues. Looked up from germline, CDR1 is SGHNT and CDR2 is YENEEA. The V end lost 3 bases, the J end lost 0 bases, and 9 bases lay between the germline ends. DNA for the CDR3: TGTGCCAGCAGCTTGGACAGTCTCTCCTACAATGAGCAGTTCTTC. This codes for CASSLDSLSYNEQFF.

The CDR3 loop reads CASSRDRGGAFF. CDR3 nucleotides: TGTGCCAGCAGTCGGGACAGGGGGGGAGCTTTCTTT. The chain uses TRBV28 and TRBJ1-1; TRBD1 matches 11 bases. This CDR3 spans 12 amino acids. V was clipped by 5 bases and J by 10 bases; unmatched bases: 3. Germline V CDR1 and CDR2: MDHEN, SYDVKM.

The gene calls are TRBV9 and TRBJ2-1; 9 bases align to TRBD2. The germline CDR1 and CDR2 sequences are SGDLS and YYNGEE. Trimming took 0 bases from V and 8 from J; bases not matched to a gene: 9. The CDR3 is 16 residues long. The CDR3 DNA reads TGTGCCAGCAGCGTAGCGAGCGGGAGGTCTCTGGATGAGCAGTTCTTC. Encoded protein: CASSVASGRSLDEQFF.

The rearrangement uses TRBV30 and TRBJ1-1, with a weak D call TRBD1 (6 bases). Germline CDR1 GTSNPN, CDR2 SVGIG (reference sequence). The length of the CDR3 is 14 residues. CDR3 protein: CARQGSYGHGEAFF. The CDR3 bases are TGTGCACGCCAGGGGTCATATGGACATGGTGAAGCTTTCTTT.

The V and J genes are TRBV6-5 and TRBJ2-7; 9 bases map to TRBD1. Germline values: CDR1 MNHEY, CDR2 SVGAGI. The length of the CDR3 is 15 residues. V gave up 6 bases and J gave up 3 bases; unmatched junction bases: 9. CDR3 region: CASSYDSGQGYEQYF. The CDR3 DNA sequence: TGTGCCAGCAGCTACGACTCGGGACAGGGCTACGAGCAGTACTTC.

The chain combines TRBV28 with TRBJ2-4; 7 bases align to TRBD1. J was trimmed by 3 bases and V by 6 bases; bases with no gene match: 11. The CDR3 totals 16 residues. Germline CDR1 is MDHEN and CDR2 is SYDVKM. This CDR3 reads CASRRSGDRGKNIQYF. As DNA, the CDR3 is TGTGCCAGCAGGAGGTCTGGGGACAGAGGCAAAAACATTCAGTACTTC.

The rearrangement links TRBV9 to TRBJ2-2; TRBD2 might be the D (5 bases). V lost 4 bases, J lost 1 base, and 14 bases lay in between. Germline assignment: CDR1 SGDLS and CDR2 YYNGEE. CDR3 length: 16 residues. DNA for the CDR3: TGTGCCAGCAGCCTTCGGCACGGACTGAACACCGGGGAGCTGTTTTTT. It is translated as CASSLRHGLNTGELFF.

V gene TRBV28 combines with J gene TRBJ2-3; 12 bases agree with TRBD2. V shed 5 bases, J shed 5 bases, and the junction held 14 bases outside the gene matches. There are 18 residues in the CDR3. Germline V gene data show CDR1 as MDHEN and CDR2 as SYDVKM. The CDR3 bases are TGTGCCAGCAGTCAGACTAGCGGGAGTTTGGCATTTGGAGATACGCAGTATTTT. Its protein is CASSQTSGSLAFGDTQYF.